Sequencing of this T cell receptor (beta chain) was carried out in a study of vaccination effects on CD4 cells after COVID-19. The repertoire was sequenced with immunoSEQ multiplex PCR; TCRdb's copy has only in-frame clones and lacks some. The table lists about 20,000 clones, around 76% of them singletons, with approximately 8.5% in the top ten. Findings and caveats of the study: The study had few convalescent patients and no early post-infection timepoints. Late post-vaccination, clones induced by infection and those induced by vaccine underwent marked clonal contraction.

Points on this clone: Its antigen is not identified.

Viral peptide pool expansion of antigen-specific CD4+ T cells preceded sequencing in the ViraFEST assay. The authors isolated CD4+ T cells after roughly 10 days of culture. Nucleocapsid antibodies stayed negative before and after vaccination, showing no earlier SARS-CoV-2 infection. IL-2 medium supplanted half the medium on days 3 and 7. This clonotype was obtained from a human donor who received a COVID-19 vaccine. The sample here was CD4+ T cells from PBMCs cultured with HCoV-NL63 spike peptides, taken before COVID-19 vaccination.

CDR3: CASSFRVGETQYF. CDR3 DNA sequence: TGCGCCAGCAGCTTCAGGGTAGGGGAGACCCAGTACTTC. The J gene is TRBJ2-5, the V gene TRBV5-1, with a tentative D call TRBD1 (5 bases). The CDR3 consists of 13 residues. The germline V and J ends were trimmed by 2 bases and 5 bases, with 10 bases remaining between them. Germline V gene data show CDR1 as SGHRS and CDR2 as YFSETQ.